This T cell receptor beta chain was identified during a study of persistence of HIV-infected CD4 T cells (dated by TCRdb to between 2020 and 2021). Context from the whole study: The study isolated CMV- and HIV-1 Gag-responding CD4+ T cells from ART-treated individuals to examine antigen-driven clonal expansion of HIV-1-infected cells. Apart from a couple of participants who underwent leukapheresis at a single time point, peripheral blood samples of up to 180 mL were collected from participants at multiple time points. The clonality of all cells in each sorted population was assessed by TCRbeta sequencing, whereas the clonality of infected cells was assessed by proviral sequencing. The TCR cluster analysis across participants included roughly eight participants for CMV and roughly 7 participants for Gag. The median time the participants had spent on suppressive ART was over 7 years. Broader findings and caveats from the paper: Significantly lower TCRbeta richness was observed in CMV- and Gag-responding cells than in anti-CD3/anti-CD28-responding cells, and higher oligoclonality was observed in CMV-responding cells than in CD3/CD28-stimulated and Gag-responding cells. Bulk TCR analyses could not be restricted to the rare CMV-responding cells that actually carried HIV-1 proviruses. Antigen-responding cells were enriched for expanded CDR3beta sequences that were degenerate, which suggests that CD4+ responses to CMV and Gag underwent convergent selection. TCR oligoclonality correlated with proviral oligoclonality within the same sorted populations. Few individuals were included in the study, and only a limited range of antigens was tested.

The treatment or condition label, as the study defines it: suppressive antiretroviral therapy. Lysates of CMV-infected fibroblasts at 9 to 10 ug/mL were used to stimulate the cells. Memory CD4+ T cells that did not respond, being CD40L-negative, CD69-negative and CD45RO-high, were sorted as memory populations depleted of antigen-responding cells. HIV-1-infected adults in whom suppressive ART had been started during chronic infection were enrolled as participants. For at least 4 years, participants had undetectable plasma HIV-1 RNA, below 50 copies/mL. To be included, a participant needed positive CMV serology and a CD4+ T cell count above 400 cells/uL. Before stimulation, PBMCs were isolated using density centrifugation and depleted of CD8+ T cells. For about 17 hours, the CD8-depleted PBMCs were stimulated with anti-CD28/CD49d costimulation, a CD40-blocking antibody, and enfuvirtide to prevent new infections. Sorting was done on either a Beckman Coulter MoFlo Legacy or an XDP sorter, and propidium iodide was used to exclude dead cells. For samples with more than one million cells, genomic DNA was extracted with the QIAamp DNA Mini Kit, and for all other samples the Quick-DNA Microprep Kit was used.

A remark on this clone: Its recognized antigen is unknown. No much larger clone exists at a distance of one base, and base qualities are not known.

The immunoSEQ hsTCRB assay version 4, run in survey mode, was used to sequence TCRbeta repertoires from genomic DNA. For TCRbeta sequencing, genomic DNA was diluted to 9.5 to 10 ng/uL, with up to 1 ug used per sample. As for how the authors treated the data: ImmunoSeq Analyzer 3.0 was used for analysis of TCRbeta data, and diversity was computed on productive nucleotide rearrangements. Using the Immunarch R package, lower-bound TCR diversity was estimated with the improved Chao index and clonality was estimated with the Gini coefficient. When different nucleotide rearrangements encoded the same CDR3beta amino acid sequence, each rearrangement was treated as a distinct clonotype. Differential abundance analysis found TCRbeta sequences that were significantly enriched in antigen-responding cells compared with anti-CD3/anti-CD28-activated cells. GLIPH2 clustered TCRs by predicted peptide-MHC specificity, both within individual participants and across merged participant data sets. What TCRdb holds here is the immuneACCESS table cut down to in-frame rearrangements. Part of the clones is not present; checked against another copy, under half of the missing clones reflect an unresolved V gene, and the others are unexplained. V and J calls and clone size are those listed in that table; D and trimming were worked out from the DNA. This sample has some 31,000 clones in its table, and roughly four fifths of those were observed once. Around 0.94% of the sample is taken by the ten largest.

Trimming leaves V shorter by 0 bases and J shorter by 6 bases, with the junction holding 1 base beyond the gene matches. From the germline V gene, CDR1 is SGHRS and CDR2 is YFSETQ. Measured from the cysteine to the phenylalanine, the CDR3 is 14 residues long. This entry keeps only the CDR3 DNA: 42 bases, framed from base 1. Material: CD4+ T cells sorted from PBMCs after approximately 19-hour stimulation, obtained from a patient who received antiretroviral therapy. The sample's cell subset or site label, in plain terms: CD40L-CD69- CD45RO-high memory CD4 T cells not responding to CMV lysate. The clonotype comes from an adult man with HIV who was CMV-seropositive. This chain is built from TRBV5-1 and TRBJ2-1, with 9 central nucleotides matching TRBD1. The bases read TGCGCCAGCAGCTTGGTACAGGGGGCCAATGAGCAGTTCTTC. Protein translation: CASSLVQGANEQFF.